This TCR beta chain was captured by sequencing in a study of vaccination effects on CD4 cells after COVID-19 (dated 2022 in TCRdb). For the study in its entirety: To identify antigen-specific CD4+ T cell clonotypes by their expansion, the ViraFEST assay first stimulated PBMC with viral peptide pools and then applied TCR sequencing. Across the study, the median time from the second dose to post-vaccine sampling was 72 days (range 14 to 241). Each well held fewer than 2.5 million PBMC cultured in IMDM containing approximately 5% human AB serum, 8 to 10 IU/ml IL-2 and gentamicin, along with approximately 10 ug/ml peptides. In both COVID-19 convalescent patients and infection-naive vaccine recipients, the study compared SARS-CoV-2 spike-specific CD4+ TCR repertoires from before mRNA vaccination with those from after it. Altogether, some ten COVID-19 convalescent patients and 4 SARS-CoV-2-naive healthy vaccine recipients made up the full study. In the study, cultures from other donors were sequenced using the Oncomine TCR Beta short-read assay on an Illumina iSeq 100. The study at large found these results: At late post-vaccination timepoints, both infection-induced and vaccine-induced clones showed marked clonal contraction, consistent with waning T cell responses. The study was limited by a small number of convalescent patients, and early post-infection timepoints were lacking. Among healthy vaccine recipients, nearly all vaccine-induced clones were SARS-CoV-2 mono-reactive, and only 1 of 255 was cross-reactive with common cold coronaviruses.

After roughly 11 days of culture, CD4+ T cells were isolated with the EasySep CD4+ T cell isolation kit. Participants received two doses of either the BNT162b2 or the mRNA-1273 mRNA SARS-CoV-2 vaccine. Healthy vaccine recipients had no prior SARS-CoV-2 infection, confirmed by negative nucleocapsid antibodies before and after vaccination. Half of the culture medium was replaced with fresh IL-2-containing medium on days 3 and 7. Each peptide stimulation condition was cultured in triplicate wells unless otherwise noted. Using Ficoll-Paque Plus gradient centrifugation, PBMC were separated from whole blood and then either used fresh or cryopreserved at -140C. Genomic DNA was extracted from cultured CD4+ T cells with the QIAamp micro DNA kit. Turning to this clone: Which antigen it targets is not known. Base qualities are not provided; no much larger clone lies one nucleotide away.

V is trimmed back by 4 bases and J by 5 bases, and the junction contains 10 bases that no gene match accounts for. From its cysteine to its phenylalanine, the CDR3 spans 17 amino acids. Only CDR3 DNA remains: 51 bases, in frame from the first base. In the germline V gene, CDR1 corresponds to WSHSY and CDR2 to SAAADI. The library relied on the immunoSEQ multiplex PCR assay. DNA from the cultured, isolated CD4+ T cells was subjected to TCR beta CDR3 sequencing. The published analysis was carried out like this. Non-productive TCR sequences were discarded, and reads were trimmed to the CDR3 region, with only CDR3s of 7 or more amino acids retained. Antigen-specific clonotypes were identified using the MANAFEST web app by comparison of expansion in peptide wells against reference cultures. For clones to be considered positive, expansion at FDR<0.05 versus reference and all other wells, an odds ratio above 5, and a frequency above 0.1% in two replicate wells were required. A clonotype was defined as cross-reactive if the clonotype was significantly expanded both in SARS-CoV-2 spike wells and in at least one common cold coronavirus spike condition. Levenshtein distance calculated with the stringdist R package was used to assess CDR3 similarity, and unrooted trees were constructed with ape in R 3.6.1. Imported from immuneACCESS, the table was reduced by TCRdb to in-frame sequences with V and J called. These copies leave out some clones; in studies compared against another copy, an unresolved V gene accounts for under half, and the cause of the remainder is not known. V, J and clone size are taken as reported in that table, and D and trimming were inferred from the DNA itself. The sample table contains fewer than 75,000 clones; only one count was recorded for 78% of them. The top ten constitute about 4.4% of the sample.

This clonotype was sampled from a human donor who received a COVID-19 vaccine. The chain is made from TRBV10-2 and TRBJ2-7, with 14 bases aligning to TRBD2. This specimen was CD4+ T cells from PBMCs cultured without peptide, taken after COVID-19 vaccination. The CDR3: CASSALSGTSGSHEQYF. The nucleotide sequence is TGCGCCAGCAGTGCGCTGTCCGGGACTAGCGGGAGCCACGAGCAGTACTTC.